This TCR beta chain was found in a study of blood T cell repertoires in COVID-19. Looking at the study overall: The samples span acute and convalescent COVID-19 from the United States, Italy and Spain. T cells, B-cell-depleted T cells, or PBMCs supplied cDNA or gDNA.

Trimming shortened V by 3 bases and J by 1 base, and 16 bases separated the two germline ends. The CDR3 is 16 residues long. Germline V lookup: CDR1 SGDLS, CDR2 YYNGEE. In the original analysis: Reference gene primer amplification in the assay estimated nucleated cell counts. Assay: immunoSEQ multiplex PCR; the TCRdb copy retains only in-frame clones and omits some. That table supplies the V and J calls and clone size; D and trimming were determined from the DNA. The sample records around 700,000 clones, about 90% being singletons. The source of this sequence is a young woman with acute or convalescent COVID-19. The genes are TRBV9 and TRBJ1-2; D possibly corresponds to TRBD1 (6 bases). The specimen sequenced was peripheral blood. The CDR3 protein is CASSATETGGNYGYTF. In DNA form, the CDR3 reads TGTGCCAGCAGCGCCACCGAGACAGGCGGTAACTATGGCTACACCTTC.